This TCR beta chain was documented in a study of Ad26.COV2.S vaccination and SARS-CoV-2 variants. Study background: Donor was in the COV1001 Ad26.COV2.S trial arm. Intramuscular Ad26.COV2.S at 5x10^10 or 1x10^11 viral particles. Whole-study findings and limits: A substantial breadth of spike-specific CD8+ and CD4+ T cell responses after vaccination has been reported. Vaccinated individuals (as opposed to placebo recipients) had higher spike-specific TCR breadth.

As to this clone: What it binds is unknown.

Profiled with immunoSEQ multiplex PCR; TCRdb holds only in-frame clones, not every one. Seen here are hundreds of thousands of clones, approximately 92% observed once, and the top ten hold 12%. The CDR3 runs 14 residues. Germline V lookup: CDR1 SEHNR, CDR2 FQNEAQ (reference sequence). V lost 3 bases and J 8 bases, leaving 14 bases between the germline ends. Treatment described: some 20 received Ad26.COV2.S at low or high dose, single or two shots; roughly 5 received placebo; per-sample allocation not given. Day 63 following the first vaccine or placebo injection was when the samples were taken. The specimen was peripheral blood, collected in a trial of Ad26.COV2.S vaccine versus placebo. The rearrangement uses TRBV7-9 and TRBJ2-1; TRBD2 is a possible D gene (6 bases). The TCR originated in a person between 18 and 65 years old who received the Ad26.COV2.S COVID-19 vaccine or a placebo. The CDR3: CASSLEGSDHEQFF. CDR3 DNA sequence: TGTGCCAGCAGCTTGGAGGGTTCGGACCATGAGCAGTTCTTC.